A few counts support the clone carrying this T cell receptor beta chain. Its antigen is not identified. The sample comes from a study of Ad26.COV2.S vaccination and SARS-CoV-2 variants. Turning to the study itself: Into the muscle, Ad26.COV2.S was dosed once or twice, 56 days apart. Study-level points and caveats: Compared with placebo recipients, vaccine recipients had higher spike-specific TCR breadth.

CDR3 size: 14 residues. Trimming left V 2 bases short and J 8 bases short, with 15 bases between. Looked up from germline, CDR1 is LNHDA and CDR2 is SQIVND (reference sequence). As for treatment: around 19 received Ad26.COV2.S at low or high dose, single or two shots; 5 received placebo; per-sample allocation not given. Repertoires come from day 63 after the first vaccine or placebo injection. Based in Boston, the donor was an adult of 18-55 years. TCRdb's table, derived via immunoSEQ multiplex PCR, lists solely in-frame clones and lacks some. The top ten clones hold 1.9% of a sample with approximately 300,000 clones, 86% of them seen once.

Here the sequenced sample was peripheral blood, taken in a trial of Ad26.COV2.S vaccine versus placebo. This sequence joins TRBV19 and TRBJ1-2, with D tentatively TRBD1 (6 bases). This receptor was taken from a person between 18 and 65 years old who received the Ad26.COV2.S COVID-19 vaccine or a placebo. The CDR3 loop is CASSISQGYDGYTF. The CDR3 DNA reads as TGTGCCAGTAGTATATCACAGGGTTATGACGGCTACACCTTC.